The rows below give T cell receptor beta chains drawn from one sample of a study of CD8 T cells in Susac syndrome. TCRdb used MiXCR to reprocess the immunoSEQ multiplex PCR reads, holding one entry per CDR3 protein. Counted here are about 300,000 distinct CDR3 sequences, around 85% occurring once; the ten biggest clones make up about 0.22%. The sequenced sample was CD8+ T cells from PBMCs. These receptors were collected from a human donor with multiple sclerosis. The CDR3 runs from the conserved cysteine through the conserved F or W. A D gene is named only where the DNA matches it firmly. Some rows mark clone size as missing; the rest say once, few, many or name a class of expanded clone.

TRBD2 | TRBJ2-1 | TRBV6-1 | few | TGTGCCAGCAGGGGGACTAGCGGCCCCCCCAATGAGCAGTTCTTC | CASRGTSGPPNEQFF
TRBD2 | TRBJ2-3 | TRBV20-1 | - | TGCAGTGCTTCTAGGGGCGGCGGGAGAGGGGTCACAGATACGCAGTATTTT | CSASRGGGRGVTDTQYF
- | TRBJ2-7 | TRBV7-9 | - | TGTGCCAGCGGTCGCGTGGGCGGTAGCTACGAGCAGTACTTC | CASGRVGGSYEQYF
- | TRBJ2-7 | TRBV7-8 | - | TGTGCCAGCAGCTTACTACAGCCGCCCTACGAGCAGTACTTC | CASSLLQPPYEQYF
- | TRBJ2-1 | TRBV14 | - | TGTGCCAGCAGCGATAGTCTAGTGTCCAATGAGCAGTTCTTC | CASSDSLVSNEQFF
TRBD2 | TRBJ2-2 | TRBV27 | - | TGTGCCAGCACTTTGACTAGCGGAAACACCGGGGAGCTGTTTTTT | CASTLTSGNTGELFF
TRBD2 | TRBJ2-5 | TRBV4-3 | - | TGCGCCAGCAGCCAACTTCTAGCGGGAGTACAAGAGACCCAGTACTTC | CASSQLLAGVQETQYF
- | TRBJ1-5 | TRBV6-2/TRBV6-3 | - | TGTGCCAGCACCCACGGGGGGGGCAATCAGCCCCAGCATTTT | CASTHGGGNQPQHF
- | TRBJ1-5 | TRBV28 | - | TGTGCCAGCAGTTTTGAGGGAGCCCGCAATCAGCCCCAGCATTTT | CASSFEGARNQPQHF
- | TRBJ2-3 | TRBV20-1 | - | TGCAGTGCTAGACCCCACGGCGGGGGCACAGATACGCAGTATTTT | CSARPHGGGTDTQYF
TRBD1 | TRBJ1-2 | TRBV27 | - | TGTGCCAGCAGTTTATATACAGGGGGCCGGGGTGGCTACACCTTC | CASSLYTGGRGGYTF
- | TRBJ1-3 | TRBV15 | - | TGTGCCACCAGCAGAGTACCCCTCTCCAGAGCTGGAAACACCATATATTTT | CATSRVPLSRAGNTIYF
- | TRBJ1-1 | TRBV29-1 | - | TGCAGCGTTGGGCGGACAAACATGAACACTGAAGCTTTCTTT | CSVGRTNMNTEAFF
TRBD1 | TRBJ2-5 | TRBV13 | once | TGTGCCAGCAGCTTAGGAGGGACAGGGGCAGAGACCCAGTACTTC | CASSLGGTGAETQYF
TRBD1 | TRBJ2-5 | TRBV3-1 | - | TGTGCCAGCAGCCAAGCGGGGACAGAACAAGAGACCCAGTACTTC | CASSQAGTEQETQYF
TRBD2 | TRBJ2-2 | TRBV27 | once | TGTGCCAGCAGTGCCTCCGGGACTAGCGGTTTCACCGGGGAGCTGTTTTTT | CASSASGTSGFTGELFF
- | TRBJ2-1 | TRBV20-1 | - | TGCAGTGCTGCCCGACTACAAAGCTTTTACAATGAGCAGTTCTTC | CSAARLQSFYNEQFF
TRBD1 | TRBJ2-7 | TRBV28 | - | TGTGCCAGCAGTTCCCCGGGACAGGGGGCCTACGAGCAGTACTTC | CASSSPGQGAYEQYF
- | TRBJ1-1 | TRBV30 | - | TGTGCCTGGAGTGAACAGCCCTCTGAAGCTTTCTTT | CAWSEQPSEAFF
- | TRBJ2-5 | TRBV25-1 | - | TGTGCCAGCAGTGAAAACAGCCAAGAGACCCAGTACTTC | CASSENSQETQYF
- | TRBJ1-2 | TRBV7-9 | - | TGTGCCAGCAGACAAACGAGTGACGGCTACACCTTC | CASRQTSDGYTF
- | TRBJ2-1 | TRBV4-1 | - | TGCGCCAGCAGCCAAGAGGGGCTAACCTACAATGAGCAGTTCTTC | CASSQEGLTYNEQFF
- | TRBJ2-7 | TRBV4-3 | - | TGCGCCAACAGCCAGGGGAGAGCGGGGAGCTCCTACGAGCAGTACTTC | CANSQGRAGSSYEQYF
TRBD2 | TRBJ2-7 | TRBV4-3 | - | TGCGCCAGCAGCCAAGATACGAGGACTAGCGGGACAAACGAGCAGTACTTC | CASSQDTRTSGTNEQYF
- | TRBJ1-1 | TRBV4-1 | - | TGCGCCAGCAGCCGTCCCGGGAACACTGAAGCTTTCTTT | CASSRPGNTEAFF
- | TRBJ2-3 | TRBV14 | - | TGTGCCAGCAGCCATCCTCCGACAGTCACAGATACGCAGTATTTT | CASSHPPTVTDTQYF
- | TRBJ1-4 | TRBV7-9 | - | TGTGCCAGCAGCTTAGAGACGGCGGCAACTAATGAAAAACTGTTTTTT | CASSLETAATNEKLFF
- | TRBJ2-7 | TRBV28 | - | TGTGCCTCCACACAGGGACAAGGTGGCGAGCAGTACTTC | CASTQGQGGEQYF
- | TRBJ2-3 | TRBV5-1 | - | TGCGCCAGCAGCCCTCGCTGGGCAGCCGATACGCAGTATTTT | CASSPRWAADTQYF
TRBD2 | TRBJ2-1 | TRBV7-3 | - | TGTGCCAGCAGCTTTGGAAGACTAGCGGGAGGGCCAAGGACATACAATGAGCAGTTCTTC | CASSFGRLAGGPRTYNEQFF
TRBD2 | TRBJ2-1 | TRBV7-9 | - | TGTGCCAGCAGTACAGCGGGAGGGCCGTGGGATGAGCAGTTCTTC | CASSTAGGPWDEQFF
- | TRBJ2-7 | TRBV23-1 | - | TGCGCCAGCAGACGAACCTACGAGCAGTACTTC | CASRRTYEQYF
- | TRBJ1-3 | TRBV25-1 | - | TGTGCCAGCAGTGAGGTCGGGGGGGGAAACACCATATATTTT | CASSEVGGGNTIYF
- | TRBJ2-1 | TRBV7-8 | - | TGTGCCAGCAGCTTAATCGGGGAGGAGCAGTTCTTC | CASSLIGEEQFF
- | TRBJ1-2 | TRBV15 | - | TGTGCCACCAGCAGAGTACCGGCTACTAACTATGGCTACACCTTC | CATSRVPATNYGYTF
TRBD2 | TRBJ2-3 | TRBV28 | once | TGTGCCAGCAGTCCGAGGGGAGGGAGGCTAACAGATACGCAGTATTTT | CASSPRGGRLTDTQYF
- | TRBJ1-2 | TRBV16 | once | TGTGCCAGCAGCCAATCAGATACTGGGGGCTATGGCTACACCTTC | CASSQSDTGGYGYTF
TRBD2 | TRBJ2-7 | TRBV30 | - | TGTGCCTGGAGTGGCTTAGCGGGAGGGCCGTACGAGCAGTACTTC | CAWSGLAGGPYEQYF
TRBD1 | TRBJ1-1 | TRBV27 | - | TGTGCCAGCAGTTTAAAGGGGGCCCGGACTGAAGCTTTCTTT | CASSLKGARTEAFF
- | TRBJ2-2 | TRBV4-1 | few | TGCGCCAGCAGCCAAGATAGCTTAGTGAACACCGGGGAGCTGTTTTTT | CASSQDSLVNTGELFF
TRBD2 | TRBJ2-7 | TRBV6-5 | - | TGTGCCAGCAGTTACAACGCGGGAGCCGCCTACGAGCAGTACTTC | CASSYNAGAAYEQYF
TRBD1 | TRBJ2-3 | TRBV28 | - | TGTGCCAGCAGTCAACCGACAGGGGGCCGCACAGATACGCAGTATTTT | CASSQPTGGRTDTQYF
- | TRBJ2-6 | TRBV5-1 | - | TGCGCCAGCAGCTCCACAGGCTCTGGGGCCAACGTCCTGACTTTC | CASSSTGSGANVLTF
- | TRBJ1-1 | TRBV9 | - | TGTGCCAGCAGCGGGGTCTACACTGAAGCTTTCTTT | CASSGVYTEAFF